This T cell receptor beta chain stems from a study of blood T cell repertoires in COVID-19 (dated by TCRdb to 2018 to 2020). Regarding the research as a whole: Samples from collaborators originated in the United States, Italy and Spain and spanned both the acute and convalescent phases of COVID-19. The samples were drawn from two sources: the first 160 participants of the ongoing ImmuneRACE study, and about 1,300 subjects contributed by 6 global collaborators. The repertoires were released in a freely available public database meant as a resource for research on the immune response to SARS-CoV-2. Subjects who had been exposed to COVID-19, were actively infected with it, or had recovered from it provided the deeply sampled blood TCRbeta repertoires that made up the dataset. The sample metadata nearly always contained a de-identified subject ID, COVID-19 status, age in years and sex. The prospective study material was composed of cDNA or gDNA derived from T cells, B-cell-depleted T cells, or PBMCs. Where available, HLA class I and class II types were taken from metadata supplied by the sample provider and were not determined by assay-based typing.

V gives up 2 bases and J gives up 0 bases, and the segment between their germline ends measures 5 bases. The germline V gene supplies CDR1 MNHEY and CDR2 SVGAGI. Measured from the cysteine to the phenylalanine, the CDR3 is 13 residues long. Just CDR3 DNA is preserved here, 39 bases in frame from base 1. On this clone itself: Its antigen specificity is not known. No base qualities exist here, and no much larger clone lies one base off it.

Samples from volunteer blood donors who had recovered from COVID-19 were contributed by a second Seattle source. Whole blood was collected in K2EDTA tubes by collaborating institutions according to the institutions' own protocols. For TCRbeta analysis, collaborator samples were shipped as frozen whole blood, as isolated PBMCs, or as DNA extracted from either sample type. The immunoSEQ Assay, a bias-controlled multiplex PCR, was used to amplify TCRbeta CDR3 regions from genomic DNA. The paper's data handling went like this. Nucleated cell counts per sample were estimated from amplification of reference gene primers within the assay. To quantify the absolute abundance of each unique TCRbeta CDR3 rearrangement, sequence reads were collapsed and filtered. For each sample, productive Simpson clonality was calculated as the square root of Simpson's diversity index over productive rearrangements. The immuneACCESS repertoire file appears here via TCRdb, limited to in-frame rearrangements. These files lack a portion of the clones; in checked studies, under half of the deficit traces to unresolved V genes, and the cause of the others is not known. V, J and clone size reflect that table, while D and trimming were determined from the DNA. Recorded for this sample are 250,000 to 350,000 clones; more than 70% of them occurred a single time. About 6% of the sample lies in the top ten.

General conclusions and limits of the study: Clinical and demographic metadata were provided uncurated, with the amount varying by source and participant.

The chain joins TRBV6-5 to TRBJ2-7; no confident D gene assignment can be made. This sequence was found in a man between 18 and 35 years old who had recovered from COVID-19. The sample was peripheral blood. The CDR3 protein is CASSYTSSYEQYF. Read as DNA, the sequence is TGTGCCAGCAGTTACACCAGCTCCTACGAGCAGTACTTC.